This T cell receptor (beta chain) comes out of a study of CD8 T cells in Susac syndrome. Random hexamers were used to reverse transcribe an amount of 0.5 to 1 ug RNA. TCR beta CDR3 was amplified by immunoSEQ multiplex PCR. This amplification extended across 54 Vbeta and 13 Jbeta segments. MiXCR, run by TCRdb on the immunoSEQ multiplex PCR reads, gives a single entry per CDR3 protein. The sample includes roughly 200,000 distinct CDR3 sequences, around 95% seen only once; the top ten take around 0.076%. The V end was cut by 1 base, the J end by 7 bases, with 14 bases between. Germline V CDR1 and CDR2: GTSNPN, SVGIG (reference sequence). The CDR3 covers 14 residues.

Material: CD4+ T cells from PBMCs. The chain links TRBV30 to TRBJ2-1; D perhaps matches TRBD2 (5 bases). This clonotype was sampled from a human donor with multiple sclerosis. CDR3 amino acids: CAWSGTPVGNEQFF. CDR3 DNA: TGTGCCTGGAGTGGGACTCCCGTAGGGAATGAGCAGTTCTTC.